The 19 T cell receptor beta chains presented below share a single source sample, sequenced in a study of shared clonotypes between healthy human individuals. Produced via immunoSEQ multiplex PCR; TCRdb's table is partial and in-frame only. The repertoire holds hundreds of thousands of clones, over 65% seen once, with 1.5% to 2% in the top ten. The sequenced material came from memory CD4+ T cells sorted from blood. The subset was: CD45RA-negative fraction. The receptors here all came from a woman aged 30 to 39 in good health.

This clone was detected once. The rearrangement uses TRBV6-5 and TRBJ2-5, with a weak D call TRBD1 (6 bases). CDR3 length equals 16 residues. CDR1 MNHEY and CDR2 SVGAGI come from the germline V gene. V lost 4 bases and J 3 bases, leaving 18 bases between the germline ends. The CDR3 DNA reads as TGTGCCAGCAGTTCCTGGGCTGGTCAGGGGAAAGAGACCCAGTACTTC. It specifies CASSSWAGQGKETQYF.

This rearrangement joins TRBV15 to TRBJ2-1; 10 bases align to TRBD2. The CDR3 is 18 residues long. J gave up 0 bases and V 0 bases, and 5 bases lay outside the gene matches. Germline values: CDR1 LNHNV, CDR2 YYDKDF (reference sequence). In DNA form, the CDR3 reads TGTGCCACCAGCAGAGACCTAGCGGGAGAGTTCTCCTACAATGAGCAGTTCTTC. This codes for CATSRDLAGEFSYNEQFF. Filled out from reference TRBV15 and TRBJ2-1, the complete variable domain reads DAMVIQNPRYQVTQFGKPVTLSCSQTLNHNVMYWYQQKSSQAPKLLFHYYDKDFNNEADTPDNFQSRRPNTSFCFLDIRSPGLGDTAMYLCATSRDLAGEFSYNEQFFGPGTRLTVL.

The V and J genes are TRBV6-1 and TRBJ2-3, with unresolved D. The CDR3 has 13 residues. Germline CDR1 and CDR2: MNHNS and SASEGT. The V end lost 4 bases, the J end lost 4 bases, and 9 bases lay between the germline ends. In DNA form, the CDR3 reads TGTGCCAGCAGTGTAGGCCTCCCAGATACGCAGTATTTT. This sequence encodes CASSVGLPDTQYF.

The rearrangement links TRBV6-5 to TRBJ2-1, with 12 bases fitting TRBD2. Germline V gene lookup returns CDR1 MNHEY and CDR2 SVGAGI. This CDR3 comprises 16 residues. The V and J ends lost 4 bases and 9 bases, in that order; junction bases with no gene match: 10. CDR3 sequence (DNA): TGTGCCAGCAGTTTACGGCTAGCGGGAGGGCCGGGTGAGCAGTTCTTC. It codes for CASSLRLAGGPGEQFF.

The chain is built from TRBV21-1 and TRBJ1-5; the table's D call TRBD1 went unverified against the DNA. TRBV21-1 is reported as a pseudogene. The CDR3 is made up of 19 amino acids. CDR3 nucleotides: TGTGCCAGCAGCAACCTGGGACAGGGTTTAACCCATAGCAATCAGCCCCAGCATTTT. Translation gives CASSNLGQGLTHSNQPQHF.

The chain combines TRBV28 with TRBJ1-4; D not certain. The CDR3 is 14 residues long. The germline V and J ends were trimmed by 6 bases and 5 bases, with 13 bases remaining between them. Germline V gene data show CDR1 as MDHEN and CDR2 as SYDVKM. The CDR3 DNA is TGTGCCAGCAGCCCGTGGGAGGTAAATGAAAAACTGTTTTTT. It is translated as CASSPWEVNEKLFF.

CDR3: CASSLAGGYEQYF. In DNA form, the CDR3 reads TGTGCCAGCTCCCTCGCCGGGGGATACGAGCAGTACTTC. The J gene is TRBJ2-7, the V gene TRBV18; possible D gene TRBD2, 6 bases. The V end was cut by 6 bases, the J end by 4 bases, with 13 bases between. This CDR3 is built from 13 residues. Germline CDR1 KGHSH, CDR2 LQKENI.

This rearrangement joins TRBV2 to TRBJ1-2; D is uncertain. Trimming shortened V by 10 bases and J by 1 base, and 7 bases separated the two germline ends. The CDR3 consists of 11 residues. In germline, CDR1 is SNHLY, CDR2 FYNNEI. The CDR3 reads CATNYNYGYTF. The CDR3 DNA sequence: TGTGCCACCAACTATAACTATGGCTACACCTTC.

The gene calls are TRBV28 and TRBJ2-7; D might be TRBD1 or TRBD2, each matching 5 bases. The CDR3 is made up of 13 amino acids. V was trimmed by 10 bases and J by 4 bases, leaving 17 bases between them. Germline V gives CDR1 MDHEN, CDR2 SYDVKM. CDR3 sequence: CATTSGGMYEQYF. The CDR3 coding sequence is TGTGCCACGACCTCTGGGGGAATGTACGAGCAGTACTTC.

This clone was counted at least ten times. The same CDR3 arises from other DNA sequences in this sample as well. This rearrangement joins TRBV5-1 to TRBJ2-2, with D unclear. V dropped 3 bases and J dropped 5 bases, with 8 bases sitting between them. The CDR3 consists of 13 residues. Germline V gene data show CDR1 as SGHRS and CDR2 as YFSETQ. CDR3 nucleotides: TGCGCCAGCAGCTATGGCCAGACCGGGGAGCTGTTTTTT. This gives the protein CASSYGQTGELFF.

The chain has TRBV6-6 and TRBJ1-1, with unresolved D. The V gene lost 6 bases and the J gene lost 7 bases, with 12 bases spanning the gap. The CDR3 sequence is 12 residues long. The V gene's germline CDR1 is MNHNY and CDR2 SVGAGI (reference sequence). CDR3 sequence reads: CASSNPGFEAFF. The CDR3 nucleotides are TGTGCCAGCAGCAACCCCGGATTTGAAGCTTTCTTT.

This chain uses TRBV4-1 with TRBJ1-2; D remains unclear. V lost 0 bases and J lost 5, with 7 bases in between. Germline CDR1 MGHRA, CDR2 YSYEKL. This CDR3 comprises 13 residues. The chain's CDR3 is CASSQDREYGYTF. In nucleotides, the CDR3 is TGCGCCAGCAGCCAAGATCGGGAGTATGGCTACACCTTC.

The rearrangement links TRBV7-9 to TRBJ1-1; D uncertain. Between the trimmed V and J ends, which lost 5 bases and 10 bases, there was a span of 14 bases. Germline values: CDR1 SEHNR, CDR2 FQNEAQ (reference sequence). CDR3 length: 12 residues. For the CDR3, the DNA is TGTGCCAGCAGCCTCTCCTCTGACTTAGCTTTCTTT. Its translation: CASSLSSDLAFF. Looking up the rest from reference TRBV7-9 and TRBJ1-1 gives the full variable domain: DTGVSQNPRHKITKRGQNVTFRCDPISEHNRLYWYRQTLGQGPEFLTYFQNEAQLEKSRLLSDRFSAERPKGSFSTLEIQRTEQGDSAMYLCASSLSSDLAFFGQGTRLTVV.

This clone was seen many times. V usage is TRBV6-1 and J usage is TRBJ1-2, with 8 positions matching TRBD1. CDR3 size: 13 residues. Germline lookup yields CDR1 MNHNS and CDR2 SASEGT. Losses at the gene ends were 6 bases for V and 7 bases for J; bases not matched to a gene: 7. The CDR3 DNA reads as TGTGCCAGCAGCTCCTTTGACAGGGGTGGCTACACCTTC. Translation gives CASSSFDRGGYTF.

J is TRBJ1-4 and V is TRBV28; possibly TRBD1 for D (5 bases). This CDR3 contains 15 residues. Trimming removed 4 bases from V and 11 bases from J, with 20 bases in between. Germline assignment: CDR1 MDHEN and CDR2 SYDVKM. The CDR3 spells CASSYPGTSREKLFF. In DNA, the CDR3 is TGTGCCAGCAGTTACCCCGGGACGTCCCGGGAGAAACTGTTTTTT.

This chain joins TRBV4-1 and TRBJ1-2; perhaps TRBD1 as D (5 bases). The germline CDR1 and CDR2 sequences are MGHRA and YSYEKL. The CDR3 spans 15 residues. Trimming removed 1 base from V and 4 bases from J, with 13 bases in between. CDR3 loop: CASSQVGTPVYGYTF. CDR3 nucleotides: TGCGCCAGCAGCCAAGTTGGGACTCCCGTCTATGGCTACACCTTC.

This chain joins TRBV5-6 and TRBJ1-2; D gene ambiguous. V was cut by 4 bases and J by 4 bases, with 8 bases left in between. Germline V gene data show CDR1 as SGHDT and CDR2 as YYEEEE. There are 12 residues in the CDR3. The CDR3 sequence: CASSPDAYGYTF. For the CDR3, the DNA is TGTGCCAGCAGCCCTGACGCCTATGGCTACACCTTC.

V is TRBV7-9 and J is TRBJ2-2, with TRBD2 identical over 8 bases. The junction had 12 bases not matched to a gene; V was cut back by 5 bases and J by 7 bases. The CDR3 totals 16 residues. CDR1 is SEHNR and CDR2 is FQNEAQ in the germline V gene (reference sequence). CDR3 nucleotide sequence: TGTGCCAGCAGCGATAAAGGGCGGGAGGCGGTCGGGGAGCTGTTTTTT. Translating it yields CASSDKGREAVGELFF.

The chain uses TRBV28 and TRBJ1-4; D possibly corresponds to TRBD1 (5 bases). Per germline, CDR1 MDHEN and CDR2 SYDVKM. V lost 4 bases to trimming and J lost 11 bases, with 17 bases between them. CDR3 length: 14 amino acids. The CDR3 sequence: CASSSIGRVEKLFF. The DNA of the CDR3 is TGTGCCAGCAGTTCCATCGGCAGGGTCGAGAAACTGTTTTTT.